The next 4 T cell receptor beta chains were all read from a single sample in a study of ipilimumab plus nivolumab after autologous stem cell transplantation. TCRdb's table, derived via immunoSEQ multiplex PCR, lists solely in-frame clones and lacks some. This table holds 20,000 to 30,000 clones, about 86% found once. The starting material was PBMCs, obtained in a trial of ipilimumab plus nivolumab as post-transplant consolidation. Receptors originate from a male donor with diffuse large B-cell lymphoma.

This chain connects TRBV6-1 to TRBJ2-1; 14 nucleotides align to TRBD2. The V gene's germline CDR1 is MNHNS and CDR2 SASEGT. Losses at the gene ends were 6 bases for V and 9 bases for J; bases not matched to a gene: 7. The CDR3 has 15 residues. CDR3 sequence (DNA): TGTGCCAGCAGGACTAGCGGGGGGGCCTTCGGTGAGCAGTTCTTC. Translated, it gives CASRTSGGAFGEQFF.

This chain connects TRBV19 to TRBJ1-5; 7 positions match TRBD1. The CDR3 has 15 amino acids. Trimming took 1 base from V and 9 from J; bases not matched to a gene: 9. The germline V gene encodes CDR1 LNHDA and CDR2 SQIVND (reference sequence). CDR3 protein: CASSIGRQGAMPQHF. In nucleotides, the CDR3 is TGTGCCAGTAGTATAGGCCGACAGGGTGCAATGCCCCAGCATTTT.

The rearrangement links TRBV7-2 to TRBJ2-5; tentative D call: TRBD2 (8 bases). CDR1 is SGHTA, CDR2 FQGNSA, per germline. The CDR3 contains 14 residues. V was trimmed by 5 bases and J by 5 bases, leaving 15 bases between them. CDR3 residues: CASSRREGAETQYF. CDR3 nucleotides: TGTGCCAGCAGCCGACGGGAGGGGGCTGAGACCCAGTACTTC.

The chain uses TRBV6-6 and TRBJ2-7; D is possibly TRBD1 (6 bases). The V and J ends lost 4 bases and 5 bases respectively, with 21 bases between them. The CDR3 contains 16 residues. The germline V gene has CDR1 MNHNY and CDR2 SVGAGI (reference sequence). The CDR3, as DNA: TGTGCCAGCAGTTTTTCATTTATCAGGGGACCAGACGAGCAGTACTTC. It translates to CASSFSFIRGPDEQYF.